The 20 T cell receptor beta chains below were found in one sample sequenced in a study of blood T cell repertoires in COVID-19. TCRdb keeps only in-frame clones here, not all; method: immunoSEQ multiplex PCR. The sample carries fewer than 450,000 clones, approximately 89% recorded once. The sequenced sample was peripheral blood. These receptors were taken from a woman aged 45-65 years with COVID-19, enrolled during active disease.

V usage is TRBV9 and J usage is TRBJ2-1, with D possibly matching TRBD2 (6 bases). CDR1 and CDR2 (germline): SGDLS, YYNGEE. Between the trimmed V and J ends, which lost 1 base and 9 bases, there was a span of 14 bases. The CDR3 totals 14 residues. CDR3 in amino acids: CASSVSPQEGEQFF. Here the CDR3 DNA reads TGTGCCAGCAGCGTATCCCCTCAGGAGGGTGAGCAGTTCTTC.

This rearrangement joins TRBV28 to TRBJ2-7; D gene unclear. The ends were cut back, 5 bases at V and 3 bases at J, with 14 bases in the middle. The CDR3 sequence is 14 residues long. Germline assignment: CDR1 MDHEN and CDR2 SYDVKM. The CDR3 sequence is CASSLPARGYEQYF. The CDR3 DNA follows: TGTGCCAGCAGTCTCCCCGCACGAGGCTACGAGCAGTACTTC.

The chain uses TRBV11-3 and TRBJ2-1; 13 nucleotides line up with TRBD2. Trimming cost V 2 bases and J 5 bases; bases outside gene matches: 3. The CDR3 has 16 residues. CDR1 SGHNT and CDR2 YENEEA come from the germline V gene. The CDR3 coding sequence is TGTGCCAGCAGCTTAAGGACTAGCGGGGGTGACAATGAGCAGTTCTTC. This translates into CASSLRTSGGDNEQFF.

V and J are TRBV5-4 and TRBJ1-2, with TRBD1 as a possible D gene (5 bases). Trimming stripped 1 base from V and 7 bases from J, with 11 bases between. The germline gives CDR1 SGHNT, CDR2 YYREEE (reference sequence). The CDR3 is made up of 13 amino acids. The CDR3 is CASSLRQGTGYTF. Here the CDR3 DNA reads TGTGCCAGCAGCTTGCGGCAGGGCACTGGCTACACCTTC.

The rearrangement links TRBV2 to TRBJ2-3; 7 bases line up with TRBD2. This CDR3 has 14 residues. V was clipped by 6 bases and J by 0 bases; unmatched bases: 3. From germline, CDR1 is SNHLY and CDR2 FYNNEI. The chain's CDR3 is CASRGLYSTDTQYF. The DNA for the CDR3 is TGTGCCAGCAGGGGACTATATAGCACAGATACGCAGTATTTT. The full variable domain, rest sourced from reference TRBV2 and TRBJ2-3, is EPEVTQTPSHQVTQMGQEVILRCVPISNHLYFYWYRQILGQKVEFLVSFYNNEISEKSEIFDDQFSVERPDGSNFTLKIRSTKLEDSAMYFCASRGLYSTDTQYFGPGTRLTVL.

The DNA of the CDR3 is TGTGCCTGGAGCGAAGGGGACAGGGTCGGAAAACTGTTTTTT. It yields the protein CAWSEGDRVGKLFF. The chain couples TRBV30 to TRBJ1-4; 9 nucleotides match TRBD1. Trimming cost V 3 bases and J 10 bases; bases outside gene matches: 9. Germline-derived CDR1 and CDR2 are GTSNPN and SVGIG (reference sequence). The CDR3 loop spans 14 amino acids. Drawing the rest from reference TRBV30 and TRBJ1-4, the complete variable domain is SQTIHQWPATLVQPVGSPLSLECTVEGTSNPNLYWYRQAAGRGLQLLFYSVGIGQISSEVPQNLSASRPQDRQFILSSKKLLLSDSGFYLCAWSEGDRVGKLFFGSGTQLSVL.

The chain has TRBV6-5 and TRBJ1-5; 7 bases are shared with TRBD1. The J segment lost 4 bases and the V segment lost 7 bases, leaving 10 bases of the junction unmatched. Germline V gives CDR1 MNHEY, CDR2 SVGAGI. The CDR3 contains 15 residues. Here the CDR3 DNA reads TGTGCCAGCACGTCGGGGACAGATTCTAATCAGCCCCAGCATTTT. Its protein is CASTSGTDSNQPQHF.

The chain links TRBV4-2 to TRBJ1-6; D possibly corresponds to TRBD1 (6 bases). V was shortened by 0 bases and J by 8 bases, with 14 bases between the two germline ends. Germline V gene data show CDR1 as LGHNA and CDR2 as YNFKEQ. The CDR3 extends over 16 amino acids. The CDR3 nucleotides read TGTGCCAGCAGCCAAGACCCACAGGGACGGTATTCACCCCTCCACTTT. Protein: CASSQDPQGRYSPLHF.

This chain links TRBV6-5 with TRBJ1-1; no reliable D call. CDR1 and CDR2 (germline): MNHEY, SVGAGI. V shed 4 bases and J shed 5 bases, with 14 bases lying between them. The CDR3 has 14 residues. In DNA, the CDR3 is TGTGCCAGCAGTTCAAACACGGGTTGGACTGAAGCTTTCTTT. Its protein is CASSSNTGWTEAFF.

The genes are TRBV14 and TRBJ1-3; D unresolved. Germline V gene sequence: CDR1 SGHDN, CDR2 FVKESK. The CDR3 loop spans 15 amino acids. V was clipped by 4 bases and J by 0 bases, with 10 bases between them. CDR3 in DNA: TGTGCCAGCAGCCCCCTCCAGGACTCTGGAAACACCATATATTTT. Protein: CASSPLQDSGNTIYF.

J is TRBJ2-2 and V is TRBV7-8; TRBD1 matches at 10 bases. J lost 3 bases, V lost 6 bases, and 4 bases had no gene match. The CDR3 runs 15 residues. Germline V gene sequence: CDR1 SGHVS, CDR2 FQNEAQ. As DNA, the CDR3 is TGTGCCAGCAGAAGACAGGGGGCCCACACCGGGGAGCTGTTTTTT. This codes for CASRRQGAHTGELFF. Drawing the rest from reference TRBV7-8 and TRBJ2-2, the complete variable domain is GAGVSQSPRYKVAKRGQDVALRCDPISGHVSLFWYQQALGQGPEFLTYFQNEAQLDKSGLPSDRFFAERPEGSVSTLKIQRTQQEDSAVYLCASRRQGAHTGELFFGEGSRLTVL.

The V and J genes are TRBV3-1 (or the pseudogene TRBV3-2) and TRBJ1-2, with TRBD1 identical over 7 bases. CDR1 is LGHDT, CDR2 YNNKEL, per germline (reference sequence). V lost 4 bases, J lost 4 bases, and 15 bases stayed unmatched. CDR3 length: 17 amino acids. The CDR3 bases are TGTGCCAGCAGCCCAGTATTATCGGCAGGGGGTACCTATGGCTACACCTTC. Amino acids: CASSPVLSAGGTYGYTF.

The chain has TRBV6-5 and TRBJ1-1, with TRBD1 as a possible D gene (5 bases). Germline V gene sequence: CDR1 MNHEY, CDR2 SVGAGI. This CDR3 is built from 15 residues. The V end lost 2 bases, the J end lost 4 bases, and 14 bases lay between the germline ends. CDR3 nucleotide sequence: TGTGCCAGCAGTTACCCTAGGGGAGGAAGCACTGAAGCTTTCTTT. This sequence encodes CASSYPRGGSTEAFF.

V usage is TRBV28 and J usage is TRBJ2-3, with 7 bases identical to TRBD2. With V trimmed by 8 bases and J by 2 bases, 10 bases remained unmatched. The CDR3 length is 15 residues. Germline assignment: CDR1 MDHEN and CDR2 SYDVKM. The DNA of the CDR3 is TGTGCCAGCTTCTTGGGGGGGACGACCACAGATACGCAGTATTTT. Protein: CASFLGGTTTDTQYF.

The chain uses TRBV9 and TRBJ2-2, with D perhaps matching TRBD1 (6 bases). The germline gives CDR1 SGDLS, CDR2 YYNGEE. The CDR3 spans 18 residues. The V and J ends lost 4 bases and 4 bases respectively, with 23 bases between them. CDR3: CASSPHLMGARSTGELFF. The CDR3 DNA reads TGTGCCAGCAGCCCCCATTTGATGGGGGCAAGAAGCACCGGGGAGCTGTTTTTT.

J is TRBJ2-3 and V is TRBV2; the D is unclear. Trimming shortened V by 8 bases and J by 1 base, and 13 bases separated the two germline ends. Germline V gene lookup returns CDR1 SNHLY and CDR2 FYNNEI. The CDR3 loop spans 14 amino acids. CDR3 sequence (DNA): TGTGCCAGCCGAGCGTTGTCCGGCACAGATACGCAGTATTTT. Encoded protein: CASRALSGTDTQYF.

In this sample, this clone turned up a few times. The chain carries TRBV27 and TRBJ2-7; the match to TRBD1 covers 11 bases. In germline, CDR1 is MNHEY, CDR2 SMNVEV (reference sequence). The V gene end was trimmed by 2 bases and the J gene end by 3 bases; junction bases not matched to a gene: 6. This CDR3 has 16 amino acids. In nucleotides, the CDR3 is TGTGCCAGCAGTTTAGGCGGGACAGGGGGGGACTACGAGCAGTACTTC. Its translation is CASSLGGTGGDYEQYF.

This rearrangement joins TRBV20-1 to TRBJ1-2, with a tentative D call TRBD1 (5 bases). Germline CDR1 is DFQATT and CDR2 is SNEGSKA (reference sequence). The CDR3 covers 11 residues. V lost 6 bases and J lost 6, with 11 bases in between. For the CDR3, the DNA is TGCAGTGCCGGCGGGACCAATGGCTACACCTTC. Encoded protein: CSAGGTNGYTF.

CDR3 DNA sequence: TGTGCCAGTAAGGAGAGATTCGAAAACACCATATATTTT. The encoded protein is CASKERFENTIYF. The chain recombines TRBV19 with TRBJ1-3, with no clear D. The V and J ends lost 7 bases and 6 bases respectively, with 13 bases between them. Germline assignment: CDR1 LNHDA and CDR2 SQIVND (reference sequence). This CDR3 is built from 13 residues.

The chain carries TRBV19 and TRBJ1-1; the match to TRBD1 covers 7 bases. This CDR3 contains 14 residues. The junction had 10 bases not matched to a gene; V was cut back by 1 base and J by 11 bases. The germline V gene has CDR1 LNHDA and CDR2 SQIVND (reference sequence). The CDR3 bases are TGTGCCAGTAGTATAGGTAACAGGGGTGGGTCGGCTTTCTTT. It yields the protein CASSIGNRGGSAFF.